This record looks at one TCR beta chain sequence and its context. Its specificity is not known. Assay: immunoSEQ multiplex PCR; the TCRdb copy retains only in-frame clones and omits some. There are some 180,000 clones in the sample; about 92% occur only once, and more than 9% lies in the top ten. This entry comes from a study of T cell responses to AZD1222 COVID-19 vaccine. V shed 8 bases and J shed 1 base, with 14 bases lying between them. CDR3 length: 15 amino acids. The germline V gene encodes CDR1 SGHTA and CDR2 FQGNSA. Findings and limits, study-wide: Within unmutated variant regions lay the reported targets of nearly half of spike-specific TCRs. Recipients of two AZD1222 doses showed rising Spike-specific TCR breadth and depth. Repertoire samples came only from after the peak T cell response.

The chain joins TRBV7-2 to TRBJ2-2, with a possible D match to TRBD2 (6 bases). The sample was peripheral blood, taken on day 0 of AZD1222 vaccination. The clonotype comes from an adult in good health. CDR3: CASGGLGGNTGELFF. The CDR3 nucleotides are TGTGCCAGCGGGGGTTTGGGAGGGAACACCGGGGAGCTGTTTTTT.